The 25 T cell receptor beta chains given below trace back to one sample, sequenced in a study of T cells in localized non-small cell lung cancer. Here immunoSEQ multiplex PCR was the method, and the copy in TCRdb shows in-frame clones only, minus some. The sample has 35,000 to 45,000 clones, 86% seen once. Source: peripheral blood, taken before any cancer treatment. These receptors all come from a woman aged 18-55 years with stage III lung adenocarcinoma.

V gene TRBV5-1 combines with J gene TRBJ2-4, with 9 bases lining up with TRBD2. V shed 4 bases, J shed 6 bases, and the junction held 11 bases outside the gene matches. The CDR3 is made up of 16 amino acids. Germline CDR1 reads SGHRS; CDR2 reads YFSETQ. The CDR3 sequence: CASSPPETSGSNIQYF. The CDR3 bases are TGCGCCAGCAGCCCGCCCGAGACTAGCGGTTCAAACATTCAGTACTTC.

The rearrangement joins TRBV14 to TRBJ1-4; D unresolved. Trimming removed 0 bases from V and 10 bases from J, with 6 bases in between. The CDR3 spans 12 residues. Germline CDR1 and CDR2: SGHDN and FVKESK. In DNA, the CDR3 is TGTGCCAGCAGCCAAGATATTGGAAAACTGTTTTTT. Its translation is CASSQDIGKLFF.

The chain recombines TRBV7-2 with TRBJ2-7; possibly TRBD2 for D (7 bases). The germline V gene encodes CDR1 SGHTA and CDR2 FQGNSA. This CDR3 region has 15 residues. Trimming shortened V by 5 bases and J by 4 bases, and 18 bases separated the two germline ends. The CDR3: CASSLIRGREYEQYF. The CDR3 DNA reads TGTGCCAGCAGCCTAATTCGGGGGCGGGAGTACGAGCAGTACTTC.

The chain combines TRBV29-1 with TRBJ1-1, with TRBD1 matching 8 bases. Looked up from germline, CDR1 is SQVTM and CDR2 is ANQGSEA. The CDR3 length is 12 residues. V trimming: 5 bases; J trimming: 3 bases; junction bases outside the gene matches: 2. CDR3 protein: CSVQQGDTEAFF. CDR3 nucleotides: TGCAGCGTTCAACAGGGGGACACTGAAGCTTTCTTT.

V usage is TRBV7-2 and J usage is TRBJ2-1, with 8 bases lining up with TRBD2. This CDR3 has 15 amino acids. From germline, CDR1 is SGHTA and CDR2 FQGNSA. With V trimmed by 3 bases and J by 5 bases, 6 bases remained unmatched. CDR3 sequence (DNA): TGTGCCAGCAGCTTCAGCGGGGGCGCTAACAATGAGCAGTTCTTC. Translation: CASSFSGGANNEQFF.

This chain uses TRBV19 with TRBJ2-1; D is perhaps TRBD1 or TRBD2 (5 bases each). CDR3 length equals 14 residues. Germline V gene sequence: CDR1 LNHDA, CDR2 SQIVND (reference sequence). Trimming took off 1 base at V and 7 bases at J, with 11 bases between the two ends. The CDR3 here is CASSIGPGRNEQFF. CDR3 in DNA: TGTGCCAGTAGTATAGGCCCGGGGCGGAATGAGCAGTTCTTC.

V and J are TRBV5-6 and TRBJ2-7, with 8 positions matching TRBD1. The germline V gene has CDR1 SGHDT and CDR2 YYEEEE. This CDR3 comprises 16 residues. The J segment lost 0 bases and the V segment lost 3 bases, leaving 8 bases of the junction unmatched. DNA for the CDR3: TGTGCCAGCAGCTATGTACAGGGGGGCAGCTCCTACGAGCAGTACTTC. Its protein product is CASSYVQGGSSYEQYF. Combining the CDR3 with reference TRBV5-6 and TRBJ2-7 gives the whole variable domain DAGVTQSPTHLIKTRGQQVTLRCSPKSGHDTVSWYQQALGQGPQFIFQYYEEEERQRGNFPDRFSGHQFPNYSSELNVNALLLGDSALYLCASSYVQGGSSYEQYFGPGTRLTVT.

The J gene is TRBJ2-7, the V gene TRBV2, with D perhaps matching TRBD2 (5 bases). CDR3 length equals 11 residues. Looked up from germline, CDR1 is SNHLY and CDR2 is FYNNEI. The CDR3 DNA follows: TGTGTCGTTCTGTTGAGCGGCACTGAGTACTTC. Its protein is CVVLLSGTEYF.

The chain couples TRBV5-1 to TRBJ2-6, with D unclear. Germline V gives CDR1 SGHRS, CDR2 YFSETQ. Trimming left V 4 bases short and J 0 bases short, with 11 bases between. The CDR3 has 16 amino acids. CDR3 protein: CASSEDVSSGANVLTF. As DNA, the CDR3 is TGCGCCAGCAGCGAGGACGTCAGCTCTGGGGCCAACGTCCTGACTTTC.

Of note for this clone: The junction departs from the called germline gene at one end, perhaps through a read error. The J gene is TRBJ1-1, the V gene TRBV5-5; D unclear. Germline V gene sequence: CDR1 SGHKS, CDR2 YYEKEE (reference sequence). The CDR3 has 13 amino acids. The CDR3 sequence: CASSSRMNPEAFF. As DNA, the CDR3 is TGTGCCAGCAGCTCGCGGATGAACCCTGAAGCTTTCTTT.

The V and J genes are TRBV7-3 and TRBJ1-1, with a possible D match to TRBD1 (5 bases). The CDR3 is 13 residues long. V shed 2 bases and J shed 7 bases, with 11 bases lying between them. The V gene's germline CDR1 is SGHTA and CDR2 FQGTGA. CDR3 region: CASSLVEGREAFF. The CDR3 region has the DNA TGTGCCAGCAGCTTAGTGGAGGGACGTGAAGCTTTCTTT.

V gene TRBV6-1 combines with J gene TRBJ1-6; the D gene is possibly TRBD1 (5 bases). The CDR3 spans 14 residues. Per the germline V gene, CDR1 is MNHNS and CDR2 is SASEGT. V lost 4 bases to trimming and J lost 2 bases, with 6 bases between them. The CDR3 DNA reads TGTGCCAGCAGTGCGGGGCCCTATAATTCACCCCTCCACTTT. Amino acids: CASSAGPYNSPLHF.

The gene calls are TRBV4-1 and TRBJ2-6, with D unresolved. Germline CDR1 reads MGHRA; CDR2 reads YSYEKL. The length of the CDR3 is 17 residues. V lost 1 base and J 0 bases, leaving 10 bases between the germline ends. In DNA form, the CDR3 reads TGCGCCAGCAGCCAAGGGGCCTTAAGCTCTGGGGCCAACGTCCTGACTTTC. Amino acid sequence: CASSQGALSSGANVLTF.

The CDR3 DNA is TGCGCCAGCAGCCACCAGCCGTCTACTGGGGGTAATGAAAAACTGTTTTTT. This codes for CASSHQPSTGGNEKLFF. The genes are TRBV4-1 and TRBJ1-4, with a weak D call TRBD1 (5 bases). Germline CDR1 is MGHRA and CDR2 is YSYEKL. With 3 bases removed from V and 4 bases from J, the gap between germline ends came to 18 bases. This CDR3 has 17 residues.

The chain combines TRBV19 with TRBJ2-1; D is tentatively TRBD1 or TRBD2 (7 bases each). This CDR3 region has 16 residues. V gave up 4 bases and J gave up 6 bases, with 19 bases separating them. Germline lookup yields CDR1 LNHDA and CDR2 SQIVND (reference sequence). The CDR3 spells CASSTFRGGRVNEQFF. In DNA, the CDR3 is TGTGCCAGTAGTACCTTCAGGGGGGGTAGGGTCAATGAGCAGTTCTTC.

The CDR3 protein is CASTLGLSSGNTIYF. The CDR3 coding sequence is TGTGCCAGCACCCTCGGACTTAGCTCTGGAAACACCATATATTTT. The chain links TRBV5-4 to TRBJ1-3; D gene uncertain. The V end lost 6 bases, the J end lost 0 bases, and 13 bases lay between the germline ends. This CDR3 has 15 residues. Germline V gene sequence: CDR1 SGHNT, CDR2 YYREEE (reference sequence).

Note on this clone: Other DNA sequences in the sample encode the same CDR3. The CDR3 reads CASSARPAGEQYF. The CDR3, as DNA: TGTGCCAGCAGTGCCCGTCCTGCGGGCGAGCAGTACTTC. This rearrangement joins TRBV28 to TRBJ2-7; a possible D gene is TRBD2 (5 bases). The CDR3 covers 13 residues. CDR1 and CDR2 (germline): MDHEN, SYDVKM. Trimming removed 5 bases at V and 6 bases at J, with 14 bases between.

The chain carries TRBV7-2 and TRBJ2-5, with D unresolved. The CDR3 is made up of 12 amino acids. CDR1 and CDR2 (germline): SGHTA, FQGNSA. Trimming stripped 5 bases from V and 5 bases from J, with 9 bases between. DNA for the CDR3: TGTGCCAGCAGCCTCCTGACCGAGACCCAGTACTTC. The encoded protein is CASSLLTETQYF.

The gene calls are TRBV19 and TRBJ1-2, with 8 bases matching TRBD1. The CDR3 loop spans 13 amino acids. The germline CDR1 and CDR2 sequences are LNHDA and SQIVND (reference sequence). V shed 4 bases and J 7 bases; nucleotides not matched to a gene: 5. The CDR3 DNA reads TGTGCCAGTAGTAAAGGACAGGGACGTGGCTACACCTTC. It yields the protein CASSKGQGRGYTF.

The V call is TRBV5-1, the J call TRBJ2-1, with D possibly being TRBD1 (6 bases). Germline lookup yields CDR1 SGHRS and CDR2 YFSETQ. This CDR3 is 12 amino acids long. Trimming cost V 5 bases and J 9 bases, with 12 bases left between them. This CDR3 reads CASSIGQTEQFF. CDR3 nucleotides: TGCGCCAGCAGTATCGGACAGACTGAGCAGTTCTTC. Variable domain in full (rest from reference TRBV5-1 and TRBJ2-1): KAGVTQTPRYLIKTRGQQVTLSCSPISGHRSVSWYQQTPGQGLQFLFEYFSETQRNKGNFPGRFSGRQFSNSRSEMNVSTLELGDSALYLCASSIGQTEQFFGPGTRLTVL.

V and J are TRBV11-2 and TRBJ1-5; tentatively, D is TRBD1 (5 bases). Germline V lookup: CDR1 SGHAT, CDR2 FQNNGV. This CDR3 has 15 amino acids. V gave up 0 bases and J gave up 7 bases, with 13 bases separating them. This chain's CDR3 is CASSLDGQGWQPQHF. CDR3 DNA sequence: TGTGCCAGCAGCTTAGATGGGCAGGGCTGGCAGCCCCAGCATTTT.

The chain carries TRBV27 and TRBJ2-1; 7 bases are a match to TRBD2. Germline V gene sequence: CDR1 MNHEY, CDR2 SMNVEV (reference sequence). Losses at the gene ends were 7 bases for V and 0 bases for J; bases not matched to a gene: 3. The CDR3 is made up of 14 amino acids. CDR3: CASMGGGSYNEQFF. CDR3 in DNA: TGTGCCAGCATGGGCGGGGGCTCCTACAATGAGCAGTTCTTC.

The chain links TRBV11-3 to TRBJ2-3; possibly TRBD1 or TRBD2 for D (5 bases each). V was pared by 1 base and J by 5 bases, with 19 bases between. CDR3 size: 17 residues. Germline loops: CDR1 SGHNT, CDR2 YENEEA. The CDR3 protein is CASSLGGAGLFGDTQYF. The CDR3 nucleotides read TGTGCCAGCAGCTTAGGGGGCGCAGGACTTTTTGGAGATACGCAGTATTTT.

The gene calls are TRBV7-2 and TRBJ1-1; 8 bases are a match to TRBD1. The CDR3 is 16 amino acids. The V segment lost 1 base and the J segment 1 base; nucleotides outside the gene matches: 5. Per the germline V gene, CDR1 is SGHTA and CDR2 is FQGNSA. The DNA of the CDR3 is TGTGCCAGCAGCTTAGGACAGGGGATCGGGAACACTGAAGCTTTCTTT. Its translation: CASSLGQGIGNTEAFF.

J is TRBJ1-2 and V is TRBV4-2; TRBD1 aligns across 7 bases. Trimming at V came to 2 bases and at J to 1 base, leaving 4 bases not matched to a gene. The CDR3 extends over 15 amino acids. Germline assignment: CDR1 LGHNA and CDR2 YNFKEQ. Here the CDR3 reads CASSQRDRDNYGYTF. CDR3 in DNA: TGTGCCAGCAGCCAACGGGACAGAGATAACTATGGCTACACCTTC.